This T cell receptor (beta chain) was captured in a study of T cell responses to AZD1222 COVID-19 vaccine. V lost 5 bases, J lost 0 bases, and 11 bases lay in between. The CDR3 extends over 14 amino acids. Germline CDR1 and CDR2: SGHVS and FNYEAQ. The method was immunoSEQ multiplex PCR; TCRdb's version includes in-frame clones alone and lacks a portion of them. This repertoire shows 73,000 or so clones, approximately 90% found once; its top ten account for less than 20%. This TCR came from an adult in good health. Sequenced material: peripheral blood, taken on day 0 of AZD1222 vaccination. The chain has TRBV7-6 and TRBJ2-7, with a tentative D call TRBD2 (6 bases). The CDR3 DNA is TGTGCCAGCAGCGGGAGGACTCGCTCCTACGAGCAGTACTTC. Translation gives CASSGRTRSYEQYF.